Below are 7 T cell receptor beta chains sequenced from a single sample in a study of T cell repertoires in ileal Crohn's disease. TCRdb keeps only in-frame clones here, not all; method: immunoSEQ multiplex PCR. Of about 9,400 clones in the sample, approximately 78% were seen once. The time point here: neoterminal ileum biopsy at postoperative endoscopy, about 6 months after surgery. The sample was ileal tissue. The receptors derive from an adult with Crohn's disease.

On this clone itself: The sample holds other DNA sequences that translate to the same CDR3. The rearrangement uses TRBV7-2 and TRBJ2-7, with 9 bases lining up with TRBD2. The J segment lost 3 bases and the V segment lost 5 bases, leaving 5 bases of the junction unmatched. The germline V gene encodes CDR1 SGHTA and CDR2 FQGNSA. CDR3 length: 14 amino acids. In DNA form, the CDR3 reads TGTGCCAGCAGCGCGGGACTAGCTGGCTACGAGCAGTACTTC. This gives the protein CASSAGLAGYEQYF.

V usage is TRBV28 and J usage is TRBJ1-1; weak D call: TRBD1 (6 bases). The CDR3 has 16 amino acids. The germline CDR1 and CDR2 sequences are MDHEN and SYDVKM. V was shortened by 3 bases and J by 5 bases, with 19 bases between the two germline ends. In nucleotides, the CDR3 is TGTGCCAGCAGTTTCGGGGGGGCGAGCGTAGATACTGAAGCTTTCTTT. This translates into CASSFGGASVDTEAFF.

The chain has TRBV9 and TRBJ2-3, with TRBD2 as a possible D gene (6 bases). Looked up from germline, CDR1 is SGDLS and CDR2 is YYNGEE. This CDR3 is 15 amino acids long. Trimming shortened V by 5 bases and J by 4 bases, and 17 bases separated the two germline ends. The CDR3 sequence is CASSKGGLGPDTQYF. The CDR3 DNA is TGTGCCAGCAGTAAGGGAGGTCTCGGACCAGATACGCAGTATTTT.

The chain joins TRBV29-1 to TRBJ1-2; TRBD1 agrees at 7 bases. The CDR3 runs to 14 residues. The V and J ends lost 0 bases and 6 bases, in that order; junction bases with no gene match: 7. The V gene's germline CDR1 is SQVTM and CDR2 ANQGSEA. The CDR3, as DNA: TGCAGCGTTGAAGAGAACAGGGGATCGAATGGCTACACCTTC. It is translated as CSVEENRGSNGYTF.

This clone was seen only a few times. The rearrangement links TRBV7-9 to TRBJ1-3; D remains unclear. The CDR3 totals 16 residues. Per germline, CDR1 SEHNR and CDR2 FQNEAQ (reference sequence). Between the trimmed V and J ends, which lost 1 base and 0 bases, there was a span of 10 bases. The CDR3 bases are TGTGCCAGCAGCTTAGTGAGCGGTGACTCTGGAAACACCATATATTTT. Its protein is CASSLVSGDSGNTIYF.

Here the CDR3 DNA reads TGTGCCAGCCCGCCCCCGGTTAGTGTAGCGGGCTTGGCAGATACGCAGTATTTT. It translates to CASPPPVSVAGLADTQYF. This chain links TRBV28 with TRBJ2-3; 7 positions match TRBD2. Germline loops: CDR1 MDHEN, CDR2 SYDVKM. This CDR3 has 18 amino acids. V lost 8 bases and J lost 4; bases outside the gene matches: 21.

J is TRBJ1-1 and V is TRBV5-6, with D possibly being TRBD1 (5 bases). Trimming took 4 bases from V and 8 from J, leaving 9 bases between them. There are 11 residues in the CDR3. Germline V gene lookup returns CDR1 SGHDT and CDR2 YYEEEE. This chain's CDR3 is CASSDGGEAFF. The CDR3 DNA reads TGTGCCAGCAGCGACGGGGGGGAAGCTTTCTTT.